This paragraph reports one TCR beta chain. The data were taken from a study of PD-L1 blockade in urothelial cancer. About the study: Analyzed time points were 3 weeks (second dose) and 6 weeks after therapy began.

Each PCR contained spiked-in synthetic TCR analog templates. The protocol was immunoSEQ multiplex PCR, while the TCRdb copy is restricted to in-frame clones and leaves out a portion. This table has tens of thousands of clones, around 90% appearing once. Time point: pretreatment peripheral blood. The CDR3 runs to 15 residues. From germline, CDR1 is MNHEY and CDR2 SVGAGI. The V and J ends lost 5 bases and 1 base, in that order; junction bases with no gene match: 3. Sequencing was performed on PBMCs, taken around atezolizumab (anti-PD-L1) treatment. The TCR comes from a man in his sixties with urothelial cancer. The chain is built from TRBV6-5 and TRBJ2-3; TRBD2 matches at 10 bases. The CDR3 DNA is TGTGCCAGCAGTGGACTAGCGGTGGGCACAGATACGCAGTATTTT. Protein sequence: CASSGLAVGTDTQYF.